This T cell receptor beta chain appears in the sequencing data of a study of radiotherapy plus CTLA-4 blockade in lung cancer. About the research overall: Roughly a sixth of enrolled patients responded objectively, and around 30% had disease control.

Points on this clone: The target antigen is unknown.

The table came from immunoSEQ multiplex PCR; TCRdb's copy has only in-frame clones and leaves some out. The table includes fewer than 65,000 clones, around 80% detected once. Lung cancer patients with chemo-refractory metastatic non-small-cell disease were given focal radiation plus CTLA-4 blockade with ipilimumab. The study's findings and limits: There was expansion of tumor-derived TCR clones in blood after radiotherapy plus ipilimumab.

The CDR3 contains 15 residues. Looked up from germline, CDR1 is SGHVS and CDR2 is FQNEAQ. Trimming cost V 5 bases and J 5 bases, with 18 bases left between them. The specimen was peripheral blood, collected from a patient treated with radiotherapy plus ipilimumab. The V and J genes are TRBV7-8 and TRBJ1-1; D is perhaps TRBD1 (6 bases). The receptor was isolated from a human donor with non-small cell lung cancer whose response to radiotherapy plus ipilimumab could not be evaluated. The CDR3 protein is CASSPRQVWGTEAFF. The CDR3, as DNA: TGTGCCAGCAGCCCTCGACAGGTCTGGGGGACTGAAGCTTTCTTT.